A single sample is the source of the 12 T cell receptor beta chains below, sequenced in a study of blood T cell repertoires in COVID-19. Repertoires were generated with immunoSEQ multiplex PCR, while TCRdb's copy carries only in-frame clones and drops some. The sample carries around 370,000 clones, about 90% recorded once. Sequenced input: peripheral blood. Receptors were obtained from a man aged 18 to 30 with active or convalescent COVID-19.

V is TRBV28 and J is TRBJ1-2, with 8 bases lining up with TRBD1. The germline gives CDR1 MDHEN, CDR2 SYDVKM. CDR3 length: 14 amino acids. V shed 6 bases, J shed 3 bases, and the junction held 6 bases outside the gene matches. The CDR3 nucleotides are TGTGCCAGCAGAAAGGACAGGGCGGACTATGGCTACACCTTC. Translation: CASRKDRADYGYTF.

V is TRBV7-9 and J is TRBJ2-1, with 8 bases matching TRBD2. The CDR3 is made up of 17 amino acids. Germline CDR1 reads SEHNR; CDR2 reads FQNEAQ (reference sequence). Losses at the gene ends were 5 bases for V and 2 bases for J; bases not matched to a gene: 11. The CDR3 loop reads CASSTTSGRKAYNEQFF. The CDR3 DNA sequence: TGTGCCAGCAGCACCACGAGCGGGAGAAAGGCCTACAATGAGCAGTTCTTC.

Note on this clone: Since no conserved phenylalanine or tryptophan closes the CDR3, a read error is the likely cause. The DNA is left out, because the CDR3 cannot be placed on it with certainty; the CDR3 is given as TCRdb lists it. CDR3: CSAKLQGSGVI. This rearrangement joins TRBV20-1 to TRBJ1-2; the D segment call TRBD1 is taken from the table without a DNA check. Termini included, the CDR3 measures 11 amino acids. From germline, CDR1 is DFQATT and CDR2 SNEGSKA (reference sequence).

This clone was observed a few times. The CDR3 DNA reads TGCAGCGTTGAAGATTCCGTCAGCGCTGAAGCTTTCTTT. As protein: CSVEDSVSAEAFF. The chain uses TRBV29-1 and TRBJ1-1, with D uncertain. The CDR3 length is 13 residues. Trimming cost V 0 bases and J 6 bases, with 11 bases left between them. Germline V gives CDR1 SQVTM, CDR2 ANQGSEA.

The chain joins TRBV7-9 to TRBJ2-3; TRBD2 might be the D (7 bases). The CDR3 is 14 amino acids. The ends were cut back, 3 bases at V and 5 bases at J, with 12 bases in the middle. CDR1 is SEHNR and CDR2 is FQNEAQ in the germline V gene (reference sequence). CDR3 loop: CASSFGGPGDTQYF. The CDR3 coding sequence is TGTGCCAGCAGCTTCGGGGGGCCGGGAGATACGCAGTATTTT.

This chain uses TRBV4-3 with TRBJ1-2, with D possibly matching TRBD1 (5 bases). The CDR3 is 16 residues long. Germline V gives CDR1 LGHNA, CDR2 YSLEER. Trimming removed 0 bases from V and 3 bases from J, with 14 bases in between. The CDR3 coding sequence is TGCGCCAGCAGCCAAGATAGGTTCTCAGGGTACTATGGCTACACCTTC. It codes for CASSQDRFSGYYGYTF.

This clone was seen just once. The chain is built from TRBV19 and TRBJ1-1; D unresolved. CDR1 is LNHDA and CDR2 is SQIVND in the germline V gene (reference sequence). Trimming cost V 2 bases and J 2 bases, with 9 bases left between them. The CDR3 has 14 amino acids. The CDR3 nucleotides read TGTGCCAGTAGTATACGACATATTAACACTGAAGCTTTCTTT. Protein sequence: CASSIRHINTEAFF.

This clone was recorded only once. The rearrangement uses TRBV19 and TRBJ2-1, with TRBD1 matching over 11 bases. Germline CDR1 and CDR2: LNHDA and SQIVND (reference sequence). Unmatched junction bases numbered 4, after V lost 4 bases and J lost 2 bases. The CDR3 loop spans 16 amino acids. CDR3 in DNA: TGTGCCAGTAGTACCGTGGACAGGGGGCCCTACAATGAGCAGTTCTTC. This sequence encodes CASSTVDRGPYNEQFF.

The chain carries TRBV5-4 and TRBJ2-3; D unresolved. Trimming stripped 5 bases from V and 0 bases from J, with 10 bases between. Germline CDR1 reads SGHNT; CDR2 reads YYREEE (reference sequence). The CDR3 is 14 residues long. CDR3 sequence: CASSSRSSTDTQYF. The CDR3 DNA reads TGTGCCAGCAGTTCAAGGAGTAGCACAGATACGCAGTATTTT.

The V call is TRBV6-5, the J call TRBJ2-7; D might be TRBD2 (5 bases). CDR3 size: 13 residues. Germline V CDR1 and CDR2: MNHEY, SVGAGI. Trimming left V 6 bases short and J 5 bases short, with 14 bases between. The CDR3 region is CASRYPGWDEQYF. The CDR3, as DNA: TGTGCCAGCAGATATCCGGGGTGGGACGAGCAGTACTTC.

The chain carries TRBV10-3 and TRBJ2-7, with 7 bases that match TRBD1. Germline V gene lookup returns CDR1 ENHRY and CDR2 SYGVKD. This CDR3 has 14 amino acids. The V segment lost 0 bases and the J segment 6 bases; nucleotides outside the gene matches: 5. The CDR3 spells CAISESKSGGEQYF. The CDR3 DNA is TGTGCCATCAGTGAGTCGAAATCAGGGGGCGAGCAGTACTTC.

This clone was observed once. The genes are TRBV27 and TRBJ1-6, with a tentative D call TRBD1 (5 bases). Trimming left V 4 bases short and J 7 bases short, with 14 bases between. The CDR3 is 15 amino acids. Germline V lookup: CDR1 MNHEY, CDR2 SMNVEV (reference sequence). CDR3 nucleotide sequence: TGTGCCAGCAGTTACGCACAGGCACTGAATTCACCCCTCCACTTT. Its translation: CASSYAQALNSPLHF.